This TCR beta chain was identified during a study of cytomegalovirus exposure and HLA in healthy donors. In this sample, this clone turned up a few times. With 60 Vbeta and 13 Jbeta primers, the PCR was carried out. Some clones are missing from TCRdb's copy, which holds only in-frame ones; the method was immunoSEQ multiplex PCR. The sample records roughly 200,000 clones, approximately 12% being singletons. The germline gives CDR1 MDHEN, CDR2 SYDVKM. The length of the CDR3 is 13 residues. The junction had 2 bases not matched to a gene; V was cut back by 6 bases and J by 2 bases. This TCR derives from a man over 45 in good health and CMV-seropositive. Input material: PBMCs. This sequence joins TRBV28 and TRBJ1-2, with TRBD1 matching over 8 bases. CDR3 sequence (DNA): TGTGCCAGCAGAAGGACAGGGAACTATGGCTACACCTTC. Its translation: CASRRTGNYGYTF.